The rows below give T cell receptor beta chains drawn from one sample of a study of vaccination effects on CD4 cells after COVID-19. Assay used: immunoSEQ multiplex PCR; TCRdb lists only in-frame clones, some missing. In the table there are 20,000 to 25,000 clones, around 72% of which are singletons. These receptors lack a known antigen. Sample: CD4+ T cells from PBMCs cultured with HCoV-NL63 spike peptides, taken before COVID-19 vaccination. Every receptor here comes from a human donor who received a COVID-19 vaccine. The CDR3 runs from the conserved cysteine through the conserved F or W. The D gene is left open where the match is weak. Rows give clone size only sometimes, using once, few, many, or a class for an expanded clone.

abundance	j_gene	d_gene	v_gene	CDR3nt	CDR3aa
-	TRBJ2-1	-	TRBV3-1/TRBV3-2	TGTGCCAGCAGCCAACCCATGGGGGGGCGCATTCATGAGCAGTTCTTC	CASSQPMGGRIHEQFF
-	TRBJ2-5	TRBD1	TRBV18	TGTGCCAGCTCACCAGCAAGGACAGGTGTCATCCAAGAGACCCAGTACTTC	CASSPARTGVIQETQYF
-	TRBJ2-3	-	TRBV9	TGTGCCAGCAGCCCACGGGTTTTGATTGATACGCAGTATTTT	CASSPRVLIDTQYF
-	TRBJ2-5	TRBD1	TRBV2	TGTGCCAGCAGTGAATCCCACAGGGGCGAGACCCAGTACTTC	CASSESHRGETQYF
few	TRBJ1-2	-	TRBV5-4	TGTGCCAGCAGCTTGGGAGGGTCTTACGGCTACACCTTC	CASSLGGSYGYTF
-	TRBJ2-3	TRBD2	TRBV6-1	TGTGCCAGCAGTGGTGGGGGTCGGGGGGGCCTAAGCACGCAGTATTTT	CASSGGGRGGLSTQYF
once	TRBJ2-1	-	TRBV19	TGTGCCAGTAGCCCAGCCGACACAGCATCCTACAATGAGCAGTTCTTC	CASSPADTASYNEQFF
-	TRBJ1-1	TRBD1	TRBV9	TGTGCCAGCAGCACCCGACAGGGGGCGGACACTGAAGCTTTCTTT	CASSTRQGADTEAFF
-	TRBJ2-2	-	TRBV24-1	TGTGCCACCAGTGGTGGGTCTGGGACCGGGGAGCTGTTTTTT	CATSGGSGTGELFF
-	TRBJ2-5	-	TRBV2	TGTGCCAGCAGTGTAATAGGGGTAGAGACCCAGTACTTC	CASSVIGVETQYF
-	TRBJ2-3	TRBD2	TRBV12-3/TRBV12-4	TGTGCCAGCGCGAGCGGGAGTCTAAATACGCAGTATTTT	CASASGSLNTQYF
-	TRBJ2-7	TRBD1	TRBV12-5	TGTGCTAGTGGTTTGGTCTGGTATTGGGACAGGGTCTACGAGCAGTACTTC	CASGLVWYWDRVYEQYF
-	TRBJ2-3	-	TRBV7-2	TGTGCCAGCAGCATTGCCGGGAATACGGCAGATACGCAGTATTTT	CASSIAGNTADTQYF
-	TRBJ2-5	TRBD2	TRBV2	TGTGCCAGCAGGGGACTAGCGGGAGGCGGGGAGACCCAGTACTTC	CASRGLAGGGETQYF
-	TRBJ1-2	-	TRBV19	TGTGCCAGTAGTATAGAGGCGGGGCCAGACTATGGCTACACCTTC	CASSIEAGPDYGYTF
-	TRBJ1-1	-	TRBV5-1	TGCGCCAGCAGCTTGGCCAGCGACAAGAACACTGAAGCTTTCTTT	CASSLASDKNTEAFF
-	TRBJ2-3	-	TRBV19	TGTGCCAGTCGCCAAGGGTATAGCACAGATACGCAGTATTTT	CASRQGYSTDTQYF
-	TRBJ2-1	-	TRBV19	TGTGCCAGTATCTCATCCGGGACCGCGACTTTCAGCTCCTACAATGAGCAGTTCTTC	CASISSGTATFSSYNEQFF
-	TRBJ1-1	TRBD1	TRBV18	TGTGCCAGCGCGACAGGGGACACTGAAGCTTTCTTT	CASATGDTEAFF
-	TRBJ1-5	-	TRBV6-5	TGTGCCAGCAGACAGGGCAGCAATCAGCCCCAGCATTTT	CASRQGSNQPQHF
-	TRBJ2-1	-	TRBV28	TGTGCCAGCAGTTTATTAGGGCGGTGGAGTAACAGGCAAGTTACCGATGAGCAGTTCTTC	CASSLLGRWSNRQVTDEQFF
-	TRBJ1-1	TRBD1	TRBV27	TGTGCCAGCAGTGGGGACAGGGCCGTCACTGAAGCTTTCTTT	CASSGDRAVTEAFF
-	TRBJ1-1	-	TRBV7-2	TGTGCCAGCAGTCAGACCGGGACCTCGGGTACTGAAGCTTTCTTT	CASSQTGTSGTEAFF
-	TRBJ1-1	-	TRBV12-5	TGTGCTAGTGGTTTGGTAGGCGGTCAGCGGCCTGAAGCTTTCTTT	CASGLVGGQRPEAFF
-	TRBJ2-7	-	TRBV25-1	TGTGCCAGCAGTGAAATTAGGGGAGACGAGCAGTACTTC	CASSEIRGDEQYF
-	TRBJ2-7	TRBD2	TRBV13	TGTGCCAGCAGCTTAGTGGCGGCGGGAGGGCCCTACGAGCAGTACTTC	CASSLVAAGGPYEQYF
-	TRBJ2-1	TRBD1	TRBV6-4	TGTGCCAGCAGTGTACAGGGGTCTTCCTACAATGAGCAGTTCTTC	CASSVQGSSYNEQFF
-	TRBJ1-1	-	TRBV2	TGTGCCAGCAGTGACCGTCAGGGGATGACTGAAGCTTTCTTT	CASSDRQGMTEAFF
-	TRBJ2-5	-	TRBV6-1	TGTGCCAGCAGTGAACTCTTAGGAGAGACCCAGTACTTC	CASSELLGETQYF
-	TRBJ1-5	-	TRBV12-3/TRBV12-4	TGTGCCAGCAGTCCCAGGGTGGGTCAGCCCCAGCATTTT	CASSPRVGQPQHF
few	TRBJ2-6	-	TRBV6-1	TGTGCCAGCAGTGAACGATCAGCTGGGGCCAACGTCCTGACTTTC	CASSERSAGANVLTF
-	TRBJ1-4	-	TRBV6-6	TGTGCCAGCAGATTGGGAGGCTTCACAACTAATGAAAAACTGTTTTTT	CASRLGGFTTNEKLFF
-	TRBJ2-1	TRBD2	TRBV5-1	TGCGCCAGCAGCTATACCGAGAGCGGGGGGTACAATGAGCAGTTCTTC	CASSYTESGGYNEQFF
-	TRBJ2-3	TRBD2	TRBV11-2	TGTGCCAGCAGCCCCCGGGTAGCGGGGGCCGGTACAGATACGCAGTATTTT	CASSPRVAGAGTDTQYF
-	TRBJ1-5	-	TRBV2	TGTGCCAGCAGTGTTAGGGGTTTGCAGCCCCAGCATTTT	CASSVRGLQPQHF
few	TRBJ2-7	-	TRBV9	TGTGCCAGCAACCGCGGGACAGAAGCCTACGAGCAGTACTTC	CASNRGTEAYEQYF
-	TRBJ1-2	TRBD1	TRBV10-1	TGCGCCAGCAGTGCCGGATCCGGGACAGACTATGGCTACACCTTC	CASSAGSGTDYGYTF
medium-sized	TRBJ2-7	TRBD2	TRBV2	TGTGCCAGCAGTGAAGGTTCGGGGGGGCTTGACTACGAGCAGTACTTC	CASSEGSGGLDYEQYF
-	TRBJ1-1	-	TRBV9	TGTGCCAGCAGCGTAGGACCGGATGGGACTGAAGCTTTCTTT	CASSVGPDGTEAFF
few	TRBJ1-1	-	TRBV7-2	TGTGCCAGCAGCCTACGGGGGGTGAACACTGAAGCTTTCTTT	CASSLRGVNTEAFF
-	TRBJ1-6	-	TRBV30	TGTGCCTGGTCGGGAGGGTTACGTTCACCCCTCCACTTT	CAWSGGLRSPLHF
-	TRBJ1-1	-	TRBV6-1	TGTGCCAGCAGTGAAGCGCTGTATCAAAAGACTGAAGCTTTCTTT	CASSEALYQKTEAFF
-	TRBJ1-1	-	TRBV6-1	TGTGCCAGCAGTGAAGGCCACAGGGACACTGAAGCTTTCTTT	CASSEGHRDTEAFF
once	TRBJ2-3	-	TRBV19	TGTGCCAGTAGTATTGGCCCTAGCACAGATACGCAGTATTTT	CASSIGPSTDTQYF
-	TRBJ1-1	-	TRBV3-1/TRBV3-2	TGTGCCAGCAGCCAAGAGCCGCTCCTTAACACTGAGCACACTGAAGCTTTCTTT	CASSQEPLLNTEHTEAFF
once	TRBJ1-2	-	TRBV10-2	TGCGCCAGCAGTGAGGACAAGGGGCGAGGCTATGGCTACACCTTC	CASSEDKGRGYGYTF
few	TRBJ2-3	-	TRBV7-2	TGTGCCAGCAGGGCGCCTTGGCTAGCGTGGGGCGAGGCAGATACGCAGTATTTT	CASRAPWLAWGEADTQYF
-	TRBJ1-2	-	TRBV21-1	TGTGCCAGCAGCAAACTGCGCAGGGGGCAGGTCTATGGCTACACCTTC	CASSKLRRGQVYGYTF
-	TRBJ1-4	TRBD1	TRBV2	TGTGCCAGCAGTGAGGGACAGGGCAGGGGAAAACTGTTTTTT	CASSEGQGRGKLFF
-	TRBJ1-1	TRBD1	TRBV19	TGTGCCAGTAGCCGGGACAGGGTCGGGAACACTGAAGCTTTCTTT	CASSRDRVGNTEAFF